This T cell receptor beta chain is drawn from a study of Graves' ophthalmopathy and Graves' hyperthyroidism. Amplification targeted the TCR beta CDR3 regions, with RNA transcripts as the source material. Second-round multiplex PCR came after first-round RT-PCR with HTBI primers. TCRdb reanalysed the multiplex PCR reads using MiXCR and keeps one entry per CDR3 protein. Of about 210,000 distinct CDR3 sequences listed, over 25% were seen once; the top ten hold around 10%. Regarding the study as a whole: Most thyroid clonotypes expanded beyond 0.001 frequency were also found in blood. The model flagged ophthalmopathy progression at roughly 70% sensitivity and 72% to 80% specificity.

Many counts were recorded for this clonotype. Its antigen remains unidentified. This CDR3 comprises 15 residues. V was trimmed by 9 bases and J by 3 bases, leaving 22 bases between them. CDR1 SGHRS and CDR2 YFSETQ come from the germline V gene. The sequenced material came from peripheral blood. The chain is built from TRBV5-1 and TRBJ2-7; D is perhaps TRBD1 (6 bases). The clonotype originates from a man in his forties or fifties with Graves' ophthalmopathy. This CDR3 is CATRRDTGRFYEQYF. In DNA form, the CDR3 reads TGCGCCACCCGCCGGGACACGGGGCGGTTCTACGAGCAGTACTTC.